These 10 T cell receptor beta chains were sequenced from one sample in a study of shared clonotypes between healthy human individuals. Here immunoSEQ multiplex PCR was the method, and the copy in TCRdb shows in-frame clones only, minus some. The table includes over 950,000 clones, 77% detected once. Input material: memory CD4+ T cells from PBMCs. Subset denoted: CD45RA-negative fraction. Receptors originate from a man aged 18 to 29 in good health. Some clones in this sample may be carry-over from other donors' samples.

The rearrangement joins TRBV11-3 to TRBJ2-3; D possibly corresponds to TRBD2 (6 bases). V was shortened by 5 bases and J by 5 bases, with 11 bases between the two germline ends. The CDR3 has 13 residues. Looked up from germline, CDR1 is SGHNT and CDR2 is YENEEA. CDR3 in amino acids: CASSKTREDTQYF. CDR3 DNA: TGTGCCAGCAGCAAGACTAGGGAAGATACGCAGTATTTT.

To note about this clone: The same CDR3 is also encoded by other DNA sequences in this sample. The rearrangement joins TRBV18 to TRBJ2-3, with no clear D. V was shortened by 0 bases and J by 0 bases, with 4 bases between the two germline ends. The CDR3 spans 14 residues. Germline-derived CDR1 and CDR2 are KGHSH and LQKENI. This CDR3 is CASSPPGSTDTQYF. The CDR3 nucleotides read TGTGCCAGCTCACCACCGGGAAGCACAGATACGCAGTATTTT.

As for this clone: The sample holds other DNA sequences that translate to the same CDR3. The J gene is TRBJ1-4, the V gene TRBV28; the D is unclear. The CDR3 is made up of 13 amino acids. V was trimmed by 7 bases and J by 5 bases, leaving 11 bases between them. Germline V gene data show CDR1 as MDHEN and CDR2 as SYDVKM. In DNA, the CDR3 is TGTGCCAGCACGGGAGCCACAAATGAAAAACTGTTTTTT. Amino acids: CASTGATNEKLFF.

The chain employs TRBV11-2 and TRBJ2-2; 7 nucleotides align to TRBD1. The length of the CDR3 is 15 residues. Per the germline V gene, CDR1 is SGHAT and CDR2 is FQNNGV. V lost 8 bases, J lost 2 bases, and 8 bases stayed unmatched. CDR3: CASGMDRLNTGELFF. As DNA, the CDR3 is TGTGCCAGCGGAATGGACAGGCTTAACACCGGGGAGCTGTTTTTT.

The rearrangement uses TRBV7-7 and TRBJ2-1; TRBD2 matches at 14 bases. J lost 12 bases, V lost 4 bases, and 5 bases had no gene match. This CDR3 region has 14 residues. From germline, CDR1 is SSHAT and CDR2 FNYEAQ (reference sequence). This CDR3 is CASSSGTSGSTQFF. In DNA form, the CDR3 reads TGTGCCAGCAGCTCCGGGACTAGCGGGAGTACGCAGTTCTTC.

This clone was counted a single time. The chain uses TRBV7-6 and TRBJ2-5, with 7 bases matching TRBD2. Germline trimming cut 4 bases from V and 1 base from J; bases unmatched to any gene: 6. Germline CDR1 reads SGHVS; CDR2 reads FNYEAQ. The CDR3 runs to 15 residues. CDR3 coding DNA: TGTGCCAGCAGCTCTGTCCGGACTAGCCAAGAGACCCAGTACTTC. As protein: CASSSVRTSQETQYF.

The rearrangement links TRBV4-1 to TRBJ2-7, with 7 bases that match TRBD1. V was clipped by 4 bases and J by 2 bases; unmatched bases: 11. The CDR3 runs 16 residues. Germline V gene sequence: CDR1 MGHRA, CDR2 YSYEKL. In DNA form, the CDR3 reads TGCGCCAGCAGCCGAACCGCCGGGACAGAAGCCTACGAGCAGTACTTC. This sequence encodes CASSRTAGTEAYEQYF.

The V gene is TRBV5-4, the J gene TRBJ2-2; a weak D match, TRBD2 (5 bases). V was shortened by 2 bases and J by 4 bases, with 9 bases between the two germline ends. CDR1 and CDR2 (germline): SGHNT, YYREEE (reference sequence). The CDR3 consists of 14 residues. CDR3 amino acids: CASSFGGGTGELFF. The CDR3 nucleotides read TGTGCCAGCAGCTTCGGTGGAGGCACCGGGGAGCTGTTTTTT.

The V and J genes are TRBV7-9 and TRBJ2-1; a possible D gene is TRBD2 (6 bases). V lost 4 bases and J 7 bases, leaving 17 bases between the germline ends. There are 15 residues in the CDR3. Germline CDR1 and CDR2: SEHNR and FQNEAQ (reference sequence). CDR3 residues: CASSYQGGFRNEQFF. CDR3 nucleotides: TGTGCCAGCAGCTATCAGGGAGGTTTTCGGAATGAGCAGTTCTTC.

CDR3 sequence: CASTTSGVYYGYTF. The CDR3 DNA sequence: TGTGCCAGCACCACCTCAGGGGTCTACTATGGCTACACCTTC. The chain is built from TRBV28 and TRBJ1-2; maybe TRBD1 (6 bases). Looked up from germline, CDR1 is MDHEN and CDR2 is SYDVKM. The CDR3 covers 14 residues. The ends were cut back, 7 bases at V and 3 bases at J, with 15 bases in the middle.